This T cell receptor (beta chain) is drawn from a study of OX40 agonist ivuxolimab in advanced cancers. Across the study: Every 2 weeks, patients got intravenous ivuxolimab at one of six dose levels (0.01-10 mg/kg). Partial responses were observed in three patients, of whom one had hepatocellular carcinoma and two had cutaneous melanoma.

The CDR3 runs 16 residues. Trimming took 0 bases from V and 6 from J, leaving 18 bases between them. Germline V gives CDR1 SGDLS, CDR2 YYNGEE. Some clones are missing from TCRdb's copy, which holds only in-frame ones; the method was immunoSEQ multiplex PCR. Of almost 45,000 clones in the sample, nearly 90% were seen once. Notes on this clone: Its matching antigen is unknown.

Findings and caveats of the study: Expanded clones tended on average to be more numerous among CD8+ T cells than CD4+. At 0.1 to 3.0 mg/kg and by week 6, clonal expansion occurred in CD4+ and CD8+ blood T cells.

The J gene is TRBJ1-2, the V gene TRBV9; maybe TRBD1 (6 bases). The source was CD4+ or CD8+ T cells sorted from blood, collected in a trial of the OX40 agonist ivuxolimab. The origin of this receptor is an adult with an advanced solid tumor such as melanoma, head and neck, liver or kidney cancer. The CDR3 DNA sequence: TGTGCCAGCAGCGTAGCTACTTCGGGGGGGCTAGATGGCTACACCTTC. Its translation: CASSVATSGGLDGYTF.